The next 26 T cell receptor beta chains were all read from a single sample in a study of Tregs in tolerant kidney transplant recipients. Recipients received nonmyeloablative bone marrow transplants from related graft donors, with transient mixed chimerism. Repertoires were generated with immunoSEQ multiplex PCR, while TCRdb's copy carries only in-frame clones and drops some. Here the sample spans tens of thousands of clones, roughly nine tenths being singletons. The material sequenced was CD4+ T cells from blood (PBMCs), taken 24 months after the transplant. The receptors stem from a human patient who received a combined kidney and bone marrow transplant. The graft donor may have contributed some T cells.

The chain combines TRBV15 with TRBJ2-3; D remains unclear. This CDR3 is 13 amino acids long. The germline V gene encodes CDR1 LNHNV and CDR2 YYDKDF (reference sequence). Trimming took off 0 bases at V and 5 bases at J, with 6 bases between the two ends. DNA for the CDR3: TGTGCCACCAGCAGAGATCTAATAGATACGCAGTATTTT. This gives the protein CATSRDLIDTQYF.

This chain uses TRBV2 with TRBJ1-2; no reliable D call. This CDR3 contains 12 residues. V was clipped by 7 bases and J by 8 bases, with 14 bases between them. Germline V gene data show CDR1 as SNHLY and CDR2 as FYNNEI. The CDR3 bases are TGTGCCAGCATAGGAGTACAGCGGGGCTACACCTTC. Protein: CASIGVQRGYTF.

The J gene is TRBJ1-2, the V gene TRBV9; tentatively, D is TRBD1 (6 bases). The V end was cut by 4 bases, the J end by 6 bases, with 10 bases between. Per germline, CDR1 SGDLS and CDR2 YYNGEE. The CDR3 is 12 residues long. The CDR3 nucleotides are TGTGCCAGCAGCAAAACAGGGAATGGCTACACCTTC. Encoded protein: CASSKTGNGYTF.

The CDR3: CASSSRLAGGNYNEQFF. CDR3 nucleotide sequence: TGTGCCAGCAGCTCCAGACTAGCGGGGGGGAACTACAATGAGCAGTTCTTC. The V call is TRBV7-3, the J call TRBJ2-1; TRBD2 matches 14 bases. Germline V gene sequence: CDR1 SGHTA, CDR2 FQGTGA. J was trimmed by 3 bases and V by 4 bases; bases with no gene match: 5. This CDR3 has 17 residues.

V and J are TRBV5-1 and TRBJ1-1, with 11 bases fitting TRBD1. Per germline, CDR1 SGHRS and CDR2 YFSETQ. The CDR3 is 18 residues long. The V and J ends lost 1 base and 0 bases, in that order; junction bases with no gene match: 8. CDR3 sequence: CASSLRTGQGGMNTEAFF. The CDR3 coding sequence is TGCGCCAGCAGCTTGCGCACGGGACAGGGGGGTATGAACACTGAAGCTTTCTTT.

This chain links TRBV6-6 with TRBJ2-3; TRBD1 agrees at 9 bases. CDR1 MNHNY and CDR2 SVGAGI come from the germline V gene (reference sequence). The length of the CDR3 is 16 residues. V shed 2 bases and J 6 bases; nucleotides not matched to a gene: 9. This CDR3 is CASSYLKQGARDTQYF. CDR3 coding DNA: TGTGCCAGCAGTTACCTCAAACAGGGGGCGCGCGATACGCAGTATTTT.

The J gene is TRBJ1-2, the V gene TRBV7-9; 7 nucleotides match TRBD1. The CDR3 contains 13 residues. Germline CDR1 and CDR2: SEHNR and FQNEAQ (reference sequence). V lost 5 bases to trimming and J lost 6 bases; unmatched junction nucleotides: 6. CDR3 coding DNA: TGTGCCAGCAGCACAGGGGTAGAGGATGGCTACACCTTC. It encodes CASSTGVEDGYTF. The full variable domain, rest sourced from reference TRBV7-9 and TRBJ1-2, is DTGVSQNPRHKITKRGQNVTFRCDPISEHNRLYWYRQTLGQGPEFLTYFQNEAQLEKSRLLSDRFSAERPKGSFSTLEIQRTEQGDSAMYLCASSTGVEDGYTFGSGTRLTVV.

The chain recombines TRBV7-6 with TRBJ1-3; D remains unclear. Trimming removed 3 bases from V and 4 bases from J, with 10 bases in between. The CDR3 sequence is 14 residues long. Germline assignment: CDR1 SGHVS and CDR2 FNYEAQ. The CDR3 coding sequence is TGTGCCAGCAGCTTGGGAGGGAGGGGAAACACCATATATTTT. This sequence encodes CASSLGGRGNTIYF.

The V gene is TRBV28, the J gene TRBJ1-5; 8 nucleotides agree with TRBD1. The CDR3 consists of 15 residues. Trimming took 1 base from V and 2 from J; bases not matched to a gene: 1. Germline lookup yields CDR1 MDHEN and CDR2 SYDVKM. The CDR3, as DNA: TGTGCCAGCAGTTTATCGGGACAGGGCAATCAGCCCCAGCATTTT. Encoded protein: CASSLSGQGNQPQHF.

This chain joins TRBV5-1 and TRBJ2-7; 9 bases match TRBD2. V was pared by 0 bases and J by 7 bases, with 11 bases of the junction left unmatched. The germline CDR1 and CDR2 sequences are SGHRS and YFSETQ. The CDR3 consists of 16 residues. This CDR3 reads CASSLDPAGGRREQYF. CDR3 DNA sequence: TGCGCCAGCAGCTTGGATCCAGCGGGAGGTCGGCGAGAGCAGTACTTC.

In this sample, this clone turned up once. The chain uses TRBV4-2 and TRBJ1-5; no definite D call. The germline gives CDR1 LGHNA, CDR2 YNFKEQ. Trimming removed 1 base at V and 4 bases at J, with 8 bases between. The CDR3 covers 14 residues. CDR3 sequence: CASSQAVVNQPQHF. The CDR3 bases are TGTGCCAGCAGCCAAGCGGTGGTGAATCAGCCCCAGCATTTT.

The chain links TRBV11-2 to TRBJ2-3; the D gene is possibly TRBD1 (7 bases). V gave up 1 base and J gave up 1 base, with 12 bases separating them. CDR3 length: 16 residues. Germline V gene lookup returns CDR1 SGHAT and CDR2 FQNNGV. The CDR3 is CASSLGQGGGTDTQYF. CDR3 nucleotides: TGTGCCAGCAGCTTAGGTCAGGGGGGCGGCACAGATACGCAGTATTTT.

This chain connects TRBV7-8 to TRBJ1-1; 8 bases agree with TRBD1. J lost 6 bases, V lost 1 base, and 4 bases had no gene match. The CDR3 has 14 amino acids. CDR1 and CDR2 (germline): SGHVS, FQNEAQ. CDR3 nucleotide sequence: TGTGCCAGCAGCTTAGGGACAGGGAGGGCTGAAGCTTTCTTT. Translating it yields CASSLGTGRAEAFF.

This clone appeared once. The rearrangement uses TRBV19 and TRBJ2-2; the D gene is possibly TRBD1 (6 bases). V gave up 6 bases and J gave up 0 bases, with 17 bases separating them. The CDR3 consists of 17 residues. Per the germline V gene, CDR1 is LNHDA and CDR2 is SQIVND (reference sequence). The CDR3 DNA sequence: TGTGCCAGTAGATCCGGGACACGGACCTCGAACACCGGGGAGCTGTTTTTT. Encoded protein: CASRSGTRTSNTGELFF. Full variable domain (rest looked up from reference TRBV19 and TRBJ2-2): DGGITQSPKYLFRKEGQNVTLSCEQNLNHDAMYWYRQDPGQGLRLIYYSQIVNDFQKGDIAEGYSVSREKKESFPLTVTSAQKNPTAFYLCASRSGTRTSNTGELFFGEGSRLTVL.

This chain uses TRBV30 with TRBJ1-5; D not resolved. Per germline, CDR1 GTSNPN and CDR2 SVGIG (reference sequence). V was pared by 1 base and J by 0 bases, with 7 bases between. CDR3 length equals 14 residues. The CDR3 bases are TGTGCCTGGAGTGCAGGACTTAGCAATCAGCCCCAGCATTTT. Protein product: CAWSAGLSNQPQHF.

The rearrangement links TRBV5-1 to TRBJ2-3; a weak D match, TRBD2 (5 bases). The CDR3 length is 16 residues. Trimming cost V 2 bases and J 6 bases, with 19 bases left between them. Germline V CDR1 and CDR2: SGHRS, YFSETQ. The DNA of the CDR3 is TGCGCCAGCAGCTTTACAACTAGGACGGGGTCGGATACGCAGTATTTT. This sequence encodes CASSFTTRTGSDTQYF.

DNA for the CDR3: TGTGCCAGCCAGCGGACTAGCGGGGGGGCGCCTACAGATACGCAGTATTTT. Amino acids: CASQRTSGGAPTDTQYF. The chain joins TRBV19 to TRBJ2-3, with 15 bases fitting TRBD2. The junction had 10 bases not matched to a gene; V was cut back by 9 bases and J by 3 bases. There are 17 residues in the CDR3. Germline V gene lookup returns CDR1 LNHDA and CDR2 SQIVND (reference sequence).

The rearrangement links TRBV6-4 to TRBJ2-7; D might be TRBD1 (8 bases). V was trimmed by 3 bases and J by 5 bases, leaving 17 bases between them. Germline CDR1 reads MRHNA; CDR2 reads SNTAGT. CDR3 length: 15 residues. The CDR3 spells CASSDPTGAGDEQYF. In DNA form, the CDR3 reads TGTGCCAGCAGTGATCCGACAGGGGCGGGGGACGAGCAGTACTTC.

This chain uses TRBV5-1 with TRBJ2-2; possible D gene TRBD1, 6 bases. The ends were cut back, 0 bases at V and 7 bases at J, with 16 bases in the middle. Germline CDR1 reads SGHRS; CDR2 reads YFSETQ. This CDR3 comprises 16 residues. The chain's CDR3 is CASSLVSIGQLGELFF. DNA for the CDR3: TGCGCCAGCAGCTTGGTGTCGATTGGACAGCTCGGGGAGCTGTTTTTT. Variable domain in full (rest from reference TRBV5-1 and TRBJ2-2): KAGVTQTPRYLIKTRGQQVTLSCSPISGHRSVSWYQQTPGQGLQFLFEYFSETQRNKGNFPGRFSGRQFSNSRSEMNVSTLELGDSALYLCASSLVSIGQLGELFFGEGSRLTVL.

V usage is TRBV11-2 and J usage is TRBJ2-7, with 7 bases identical to TRBD2. The V gene's germline CDR1 is SGHAT and CDR2 FQNNGV. The CDR3 runs to 14 residues. J gave up 2 bases and V 1 base, and 2 bases lay outside the gene matches. This CDR3 is CASSLGGSPYEQYF. The CDR3 nucleotides are TGTGCCAGCAGCTTAGGCGGGAGTCCCTACGAGCAGTACTTC. Full variable domain (rest looked up from reference TRBV11-2 and TRBJ2-7): EAGVAQSPRYKIIEKRQSVAFWCNPISGHATLYWYQQILGQGPKLLIQFQNNGVVDDSQLPKDRFSAERLKGVDSTLKIQPAKLEDSAVYLCASSLGGSPYEQYFGPGTRLTVT.

The chain links TRBV30 to TRBJ1-5, with 7 positions matching TRBD1. Germline V gene lookup returns CDR1 GTSNPN and CDR2 SVGIG (reference sequence). V dropped 8 bases and J dropped 0; count of bases not matched to a gene: 4. CDR3 length equals 13 residues. As DNA, the CDR3 is TGTGCCCTTAACAGGGGTAGCAATCAGCCCCAGCATTTT. Translation: CALNRGSNQPQHF.

The rearrangement uses TRBV14 and TRBJ2-1, with 8 bases matching TRBD2. The CDR3 runs 16 residues. Trimming removed 4 bases from V and 2 bases from J; junction bases left unmatched: 7. Per germline, CDR1 SGHDN and CDR2 FVKESK. For the CDR3, the DNA is TGTGCCAGCAGCCCACGTGGTAGCGGGACCTACAATGAGCAGTTCTTC. Its translation: CASSPRGSGTYNEQFF. Filled out from reference TRBV14 and TRBJ2-1, the complete variable domain reads EAGVTQFPSHSVIEKGQTVTLRCDPISGHDNLYWYRRVMGKEIKFLLHFVKESKQDESGMPNNRFLAERTGGTYSTLKVQPAELEDSGVYFCASSPRGSGTYNEQFFGPGTRLTVL.

The CDR3 DNA is TGTGCCACCAGCAGAGGGTGGGGGCTGTCGTTTGAAGCTTTCTTT. Translating gives CATSRGWGLSFEAFF. The chain recombines TRBV15 with TRBJ1-1; perhaps TRBD1 as D (6 bases). The CDR3 consists of 15 residues. V lost 1 base and J 7 bases, leaving 16 bases between the germline ends. Per the germline V gene, CDR1 is LNHNV and CDR2 is YYDKDF (reference sequence).

The V call is TRBV6-4, the J call TRBJ2-5; 8 bases agree with TRBD1. The J call may be faulty, since TRBJ2-7 better matches the DNA end. Germline V gives CDR1 MRHNA, CDR2 SNTAGT. CDR3 length: 16 amino acids. The CDR3 nucleotides are TGTGCCAGCAGTTTGACTGACAGGGGTACCTTCTACGAGCAGTACTTC. Protein: CASSLTDRGTFYEQYF.

The chain has TRBV18 and TRBJ2-3; possible D gene TRBD2, 6 bases. This CDR3 has 14 amino acids. Per the germline V gene, CDR1 is KGHSH and CDR2 is LQKENI. Between the trimmed V and J ends, which lost 3 bases and 2 bases, there was a span of 9 bases. CDR3 in DNA: TGTGCCAGCTCACCTAGCGGATTCACAGATACGCAGTATTTT. This translates into CASSPSGFTDTQYF.

J is TRBJ2-1 and V is TRBV6-6; 7 bases line up with TRBD1. The germline V gene encodes CDR1 MNHNY and CDR2 SVGAGI (reference sequence). V shed 9 bases and J 4 bases; nucleotides not matched to a gene: 9. This CDR3 contains 14 residues. The CDR3 coding sequence is TGTGCCAGTTTACGACAGGGTACTTACAATGAGCAGTTCTTC. Translation: CASLRQGTYNEQFF.